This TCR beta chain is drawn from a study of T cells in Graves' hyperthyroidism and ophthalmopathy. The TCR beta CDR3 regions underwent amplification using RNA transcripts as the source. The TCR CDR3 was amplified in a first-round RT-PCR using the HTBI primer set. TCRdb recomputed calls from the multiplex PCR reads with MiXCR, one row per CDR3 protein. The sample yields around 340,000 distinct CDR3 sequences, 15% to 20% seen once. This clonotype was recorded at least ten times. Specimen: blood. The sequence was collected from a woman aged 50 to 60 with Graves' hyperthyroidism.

CDR3 sequence reads: CATGAEGETQYF. The DNA of the CDR3 is TGTGCCACTGGGGCTGAGGGCGAGACCCAGTACTTC. The rearrangement links TRBV11-2 to TRBJ2-5, with D perhaps being TRBD1 or TRBD2 (5 bases each). Trimming cost V 10 bases and J 5 bases, with 14 bases left between them. From germline, CDR1 is SGHAT and CDR2 FQNNGV. CDR3 length: 12 amino acids.